A single sample is the source of the 18 T cell receptor beta chains below, sequenced in a study of shared clonotypes between healthy human individuals (TCRdb year 2020). The method behind the library was the immunoSEQ multiplex PCR assay. The table was pulled from immuneACCESS by TCRdb, which kept in-frame rearrangements only. Such tables lose some clones; where checked, under half of the loss comes from unresolved V genes, and the rest has no known cause. Present in this sample are around 2.1 million clones, 90% to 97% of which were seen just once. The leading ten clones occupy approximately 0.13% of the sample. Sequencing was carried out using naive CD4+ T cells sorted from blood. In the paper's terms, the cell subset or site label means: CD45RA+ positively selected. The receptors here all came from a man younger than 30 in good health.

This chain uses TRBV4-3 with TRBJ1-1; the D is unclear. This CDR3 has 15 amino acids. Looked up from germline, CDR1 is LGHNA and CDR2 is YSLEER. V shed 0 bases and J shed 11 bases, with 19 bases lying between them. In nucleotides, the CDR3 is TGCGCCAGCAGCCAAGATATGGCCCCTCGAGTAGGTGCTTTCTTT. It encodes CASSQDMAPRVGAFF.

The sample holds one count of this clone. V and J are TRBV28 and TRBJ2-7; 7 nucleotides line up with TRBD1. This CDR3 has 15 residues. Germline V gene sequence: CDR1 MDHEN, CDR2 SYDVKM. Trimming removed 6 bases from V and 4 bases from J; junction bases left unmatched: 12. In DNA, the CDR3 is TGTGCCAGCAGCGCACCGGGACAGTCACCATACGAGCAGTACTTC. Translating gives CASSAPGQSPYEQYF.

V gene TRBV28 combines with J gene TRBJ2-1; the D is unclear. The germline V gene has CDR1 MDHEN and CDR2 SYDVKM. This CDR3 is 15 amino acids long. The V and J ends lost 3 bases and 0 bases respectively, with 9 bases between them. The DNA for the CDR3 is TGTGCCAGCAGTTTTCTAGACGGCTCCTACAATGAGCAGTTCTTC. Translation: CASSFLDGSYNEQFF.

Concerning this clone itself: In the same sample, other DNA sequences code for this CDR3. The J gene is TRBJ2-7, the V gene TRBV5-1; possibly TRBD1 or TRBD2 for D (5 bases each). The CDR3 is 13 amino acids. Trimming took off 0 bases at V and 4 bases at J, with 8 bases between the two ends. Germline CDR1 and CDR2: SGHRS and YFSETQ. The CDR3 loop is CASSLAEGYEQYF. CDR3 bases: TGCGCCAGCAGCTTGGCCGAGGGGTACGAGCAGTACTTC.

The chain combines TRBV5-1 with TRBJ2-2, with TRBD1 identical over 7 bases. V lost 1 base to trimming and J lost 7 bases; unmatched junction nucleotides: 10. CDR3 length: 16 residues. Germline V gene lookup returns CDR1 SGHRS and CDR2 YFSETQ. The CDR3: CASSLRPGTENGELFF. The CDR3 coding sequence is TGCGCCAGCAGCTTGCGGCCTGGGACAGAGAACGGGGAGCTGTTTTTT.

The chain joins TRBV5-5 to TRBJ1-6; D remains unclear. The V gene's germline CDR1 is SGHKS and CDR2 YYEKEE (reference sequence). CDR3 length equals 15 residues. V was cut by 2 bases and J by 8 bases, with 14 bases left in between. This CDR3 reads CASSFLVNSHSPLHF. CDR3 DNA: TGTGCCAGCAGCTTTCTCGTGAACAGCCATTCACCCCTCCACTTT.

The chain is built from TRBV15 and TRBJ2-5, with D possibly matching TRBD2 (5 bases). This CDR3 comprises 13 residues. Germline values: CDR1 LNHNV, CDR2 YYDKDF (reference sequence). V lost 2 bases, J lost 5 bases, and 9 bases lay in between. Here the CDR3 DNA reads TGTGCCACCAGCAGACCCCCGGGGGAGACCCAGTACTTC. Translated, it gives CATSRPPGETQYF. The whole variable domain, filled in from reference TRBV15 and TRBJ2-5, reads DAMVIQNPRYQVTQFGKPVTLSCSQTLNHNVMYWYQQKSSQAPKLLFHYYDKDFNNEADTPDNFQSRRPNTSFCFLDIRSPGLGDTAMYLCATSRPPGETQYFGPGTRLLVL.

On this clone itself: Other nucleotide sequences in the sample specify the same CDR3. This chain uses TRBV6-5 with TRBJ1-2; 7 positions match TRBD1. J gave up 4 bases and V 5 bases, and 4 bases lay outside the gene matches. CDR1 MNHEY and CDR2 SVGAGI come from the germline V gene. CDR3 length: 13 residues. The CDR3 DNA follows: TGTGCCAGCAGTCCACAGGGGACCTATGGCTACACCTTC. It yields the protein CASSPQGTYGYTF.

The sample holds one count of this clone. This chain uses TRBV6-8 with TRBJ2-7; D possibly corresponds to TRBD2 (6 bases). Trimming stripped 7 bases from V and 2 bases from J, with 12 bases between. The germline V gene encodes CDR1 MNHGY and CDR2 SAAAGT. This CDR3 region has 13 residues. In DNA, the CDR3 is TGTGCCAGCACCGTATGGGGGGCCTACGAGCAGTACTTC. Its translation is CASTVWGAYEQYF.

This clone was seen a few times. The chain carries TRBV7-9 and TRBJ1-2, with 8 positions matching TRBD1. V was clipped by 5 bases and J by 8 bases; unmatched bases: 7. The CDR3 loop spans 13 amino acids. Per germline, CDR1 SEHNR and CDR2 FQNEAQ (reference sequence). CDR3 protein: CASSPGQGGGYTF. DNA of the CDR3: TGTGCCAGCAGCCCTGGACAGGGAGGCGGCTACACCTTC.

This chain joins TRBV30 and TRBJ1-5; D gene ambiguous. This CDR3 is 13 amino acids long. Germline CDR1 GTSNPN, CDR2 SVGIG (reference sequence). V gave up 2 bases and J gave up 5 bases, with 10 bases separating them. Written as DNA, the CDR3 is TGTGCCTGGAGTTCCGGGTGGGATCAGCCCCAGCATTTT. As protein: CAWSSGWDQPQHF.

The V call is TRBV19, the J call TRBJ2-4; D may be TRBD1 (5 bases). V was pared by 6 bases and J by 7 bases, with 13 bases between. The germline V gene has CDR1 LNHDA and CDR2 SQIVND (reference sequence). The CDR3 consists of 13 residues. CDR3 nucleotide sequence: TGTGCCAGTAGCCCAGGGAAGGTGAACATTCAGTACTTC. Translating gives CASSPGKVNIQYF.

The chain joins TRBV5-5 to TRBJ2-3; no clear D gene. Trimming removed 0 bases at V and 4 bases at J, with 9 bases between. Per germline, CDR1 SGHKS and CDR2 YYEKEE (reference sequence). The CDR3 runs to 14 residues. CDR3 in amino acids: CASSLALGSDTQYF. Written as DNA, the CDR3 is TGTGCCAGCAGCTTGGCCTTGGGGTCAGATACGCAGTATTTT. Combining the CDR3 with reference TRBV5-5 and TRBJ2-3 gives the whole variable domain DAGVTQSPTHLIKTRGQQVTLRCSPISGHKSVSWYQQVLGQGPQFIFQYYEKEERGRGNFPDRFSARQFPNYSSELNVNALLLGDSALYLCASSLALGSDTQYFGPGTRLTVL.

This chain connects TRBV5-6 to TRBJ1-1; no firm D call. Germline V lookup: CDR1 SGHDT, CDR2 YYEEEE. Trimming left V 2 bases short and J 4 bases short, with 12 bases between. The CDR3 is 14 amino acids. CDR3 nucleotide sequence: TGTGCCAGCAGCTTACCATTATGGGGCACTGAAGCTTTCTTT. Protein: CASSLPLWGTEAFF. The full variable domain, with the rest looked up from reference TRBV5-6 and TRBJ1-1, is DAGVTQSPTHLIKTRGQQVTLRCSPKSGHDTVSWYQQALGQGPQFIFQYYEEEERQRGNFPDRFSGHQFPNYSSELNVNALLLGDSALYLCASSLPLWGTEAFFGQGTRLTVV.

Worth noting for this clone: In the same sample, other DNA sequences code for this CDR3. The rearrangement uses TRBV9 and TRBJ1-4, with 7 bases that match TRBD1. This CDR3 comprises 15 residues. With V trimmed by 4 bases and J by 5 bases, 8 bases remained unmatched. Germline V CDR1 and CDR2: SGDLS, YYNGEE. The CDR3 sequence: CASSLRQGPNEKLFF. CDR3 sequence (DNA): TGTGCCAGCAGCCTTCGACAGGGACCCAATGAAAAACTGTTTTTT.

The chain links TRBV11-2 to TRBJ2-4, with D possibly being TRBD1 (6 bases). The germline V gene has CDR1 SGHAT and CDR2 FQNNGV. There are 14 residues in the CDR3. The germline V and J ends were trimmed by 8 bases and 4 bases, with 15 bases remaining between them. The CDR3 DNA reads as TGTGCCAGCGCAGATAAGGGGGAAAAAAACATTCAGTACTTC. This codes for CASADKGEKNIQYF.

This clone came up once. V gene TRBV10-3 combines with J gene TRBJ1-1; D may be TRBD1 (6 bases). From germline, CDR1 is ENHRY and CDR2 SYGVKD. V lost 3 bases to trimming and J lost 4 bases, with 12 bases between them. This CDR3 contains 14 residues. In DNA form, the CDR3 reads TGTGCCATCAGTGACCCGGGGGCCGGCACTGAAGCTTTCTTT. The encoded protein is CAISDPGAGTEAFF.

CDR3 coding DNA: TGTGCCATCAGTGACCCCGGGACAGGGGAGGAAAAACTGTTTTTT. Its translation: CAISDPGTGEEKLFF. This chain uses TRBV10-3 with TRBJ1-4; TRBD1 matches 10 bases. Germline values: CDR1 ENHRY, CDR2 SYGVKD. V shed 3 bases, J shed 8 bases, and the junction held 6 bases outside the gene matches. This CDR3 has 15 residues.